Following are 20 T cell receptor beta chains from one sample sequenced in a study of blood T cell repertoires in COVID-19. Some clones are missing from TCRdb's copy, which holds only in-frame ones; the method was immunoSEQ multiplex PCR. Of fewer than 100,000 clones in the sample, about four fifths were seen once. The material sequenced was peripheral blood. The origin of the receptors is a human donor in a cohort sampled during active COVID-19.

The chain employs TRBV18 and TRBJ2-7; 13 bases fit TRBD2. CDR3 size: 15 residues. Losses at the gene ends were 5 bases for V and 4 bases for J; bases not matched to a gene: 5. Germline lookup yields CDR1 KGHSH and CDR2 LQKENI. This chain's CDR3 is CASSGLAGVGYEQYF. The CDR3 region has the DNA TGTGCCAGCTCAGGACTAGCGGGAGTTGGGTACGAGCAGTACTTC.

The chain couples TRBV5-1 to TRBJ1-1, with TRBD1 identical over 12 bases. The CDR3 runs 16 residues. The J segment lost 5 bases and the V segment lost 3 bases, leaving 8 bases of the junction unmatched. Per the germline V gene, CDR1 is SGHRS and CDR2 is YFSETQ. CDR3 residues: CASSSPGTGGRTEAFF. CDR3 sequence (DNA): TGCGCCAGCAGCTCTCCCGGGACAGGGGGCAGGACTGAAGCTTTCTTT.

This rearrangement joins TRBV11-2 to TRBJ1-2; perhaps TRBD1 as D (5 bases). Germline CDR1 SGHAT, CDR2 FQNNGV. The length of the CDR3 is 15 residues. Trimming pared 5 bases from V and 4 bases from J, leaving 17 bases between. The CDR3 reads CASSPAGGSVYGYTF. The CDR3 coding sequence is TGTGCCAGCAGCCCAGCCGGGGGGAGCGTCTATGGCTACACCTTC.

The rearrangement uses TRBV2 and TRBJ2-2, with D perhaps TRBD2 (5 bases). CDR1 is SNHLY, CDR2 FYNNEI, per germline. The CDR3 is made up of 13 amino acids. Trimming removed 6 bases from V and 6 bases from J, with 11 bases in between. As DNA, the CDR3 is TGTGCCAGCAGAGAGCTCGGGGCCGGGGAGCTGTTTTTT. This codes for CASRELGAGELFF.

The chain employs TRBV5-1 and TRBJ2-5, with D possibly TRBD2 on 5 matching bases. Looked up from germline, CDR1 is SGHRS and CDR2 is YFSETQ. V lost 4 bases and J 2 bases, leaving 12 bases between the germline ends. The CDR3 is made up of 14 amino acids. CDR3: CASSPTPGQETQYF. As DNA, the CDR3 is TGCGCCAGCAGCCCTACCCCGGGGCAAGAGACCCAGTACTTC.

CDR3 DNA: TGTGCCACCCAAGACAGGGTTGGGGAGCAGTTCTTC. As protein: CATQDRVGEQFF. V gene TRBV24-1 combines with J gene TRBJ2-1, with 7 bases matching TRBD1. The CDR3 is made up of 12 amino acids. The ends lost 9 bases at V and 10 bases at J; junction bases unmatched: 8. Per germline, CDR1 KGHDR and CDR2 SFDVKD.

The table lists this clone with a count of one. The J gene is TRBJ2-5, the V gene TRBV11-2; D may be TRBD2 (5 bases). The germline V and J ends were trimmed by 3 bases and 5 bases, with 13 bases remaining between them. The CDR3 length is 14 residues. Germline V gene sequence: CDR1 SGHAT, CDR2 FQNNGV. The CDR3 DNA reads as TGTGCCAGCAGCTTCGGTTGGCCGGGGGAGACCCAGTACTTC. Translating gives CASSFGWPGETQYF.

The chain couples TRBV6-2 or TRBV6-3 to TRBJ2-5; tentative D call: TRBD1 (6 bases). The CDR3 contains 11 residues. V lost 6 bases, J lost 7 bases, and 9 bases lay in between. Germline V gene data show CDR1 as MNHEY and CDR2 as SVGEGT. CDR3 in amino acids: CASSSGVTQYF. The CDR3 DNA is TGTGCCAGCAGCTCAGGGGTGACCCAGTACTTC.

The V and J genes are TRBV5-1 and TRBJ2-7; TRBD2 agrees at 7 bases. The CDR3 contains 14 residues. The germline gives CDR1 SGHRS, CDR2 YFSETQ. V shed 1 base and J 5 bases; nucleotides not matched to a gene: 6. DNA of the CDR3: TGCGCCAGCAGCTTGCGGGCAGGGAGGGACGAGCAGTACTTC. The encoded protein is CASSLRAGRDEQYF.

V gene TRBV6-6 combines with J gene TRBJ1-4, with 10 bases fitting TRBD1. The germline V gene encodes CDR1 MNHNY and CDR2 SVGAGI (reference sequence). The CDR3 loop spans 15 amino acids. J gave up 5 bases and V 5 bases, and 5 bases lay outside the gene matches. The CDR3 protein is CASSLKGQGNEKLFF. The CDR3 DNA reads TGTGCCAGCAGTCTCAAGGGACAGGGGAATGAAAAACTGTTTTTT.

This clone was observed a single time. The rearrangement links TRBV2 to TRBJ2-1; 8 bases align to TRBD1. The germline gives CDR1 SNHLY, CDR2 FYNNEI. V trimming: 4 bases; J trimming: 8 bases; junction bases outside the gene matches: 4. The CDR3 covers 13 residues. CDR3 coding DNA: TGTGCCAGCAGTGTGGACAGGGAGGATGAGCAGTTCTTC. Amino acids: CASSVDREDEQFF.

In DNA, the CDR3 is TGTGCCAGCAAGACTCGGGACAGTTCCTATGGCTACACCTTC. Translating it yields CASKTRDSSYGYTF. The chain has TRBV5-4 and TRBJ1-2, with TRBD1 identical over 7 bases. With V trimmed by 6 bases and J by 4 bases, 9 bases remained unmatched. The CDR3 loop spans 14 amino acids. CDR1 SGHNT and CDR2 YYREEE come from the germline V gene (reference sequence). The variable domain in full, with the rest retrieved from reference TRBV5-4 and TRBJ1-2, is ETGVTQSPTHLIKTRGQQVTLRCSSQSGHNTVSWYQQALGQGPQFIFQYYREEENGRGNFPPRFSGLQFPNYSSELNVNALELDDSALYLCASKTRDSSYGYTFGSGTRLTVV.

The chain carries TRBV28 and TRBJ2-7; D might be TRBD1 (6 bases). Trimming cost V 4 bases and J 2 bases, with 6 bases left between them. CDR3 length: 12 amino acids. Germline loops: CDR1 MDHEN, CDR2 SYDVKM. The CDR3 sequence is CASSSGAYEQYF. CDR3 nucleotide sequence: TGTGCCAGCAGTTCAGGGGCCTACGAGCAGTACTTC.

The genes are TRBV27 and TRBJ2-1, with 7 nucleotides matching TRBD2. CDR1 is MNHEY and CDR2 is SMNVEV in the germline V gene (reference sequence). The CDR3 extends over 14 amino acids. V lost 3 bases to trimming and J lost 4 bases; unmatched junction nucleotides: 3. CDR3 protein: CASSFGTKYNEQFF. CDR3 coding DNA: TGTGCCAGCAGTTTTGGGACTAAGTACAATGAGCAGTTCTTC.

V usage is TRBV3-1 (or the pseudogene TRBV3-2) and J usage is TRBJ2-3; D is unresolved. Per the germline V gene, CDR1 is LGHDT and CDR2 is YNNKEL (reference sequence). Deletions cut 1 base from V and 6 bases from J, with 23 bases between. The CDR3 covers 18 residues. The CDR3 protein is CASSQGNMRLALTDTQYF. CDR3 nucleotides: TGTGCCAGCAGCCAAGGTAATATGCGGCTTGCCCTAACGGATACGCAGTATTTT.

The chain carries TRBV2 and TRBJ2-7; maybe TRBD1 (6 bases). This CDR3 comprises 14 residues. Germline CDR1 SNHLY, CDR2 FYNNEI. V gave up 6 bases and J gave up 0 bases, with 12 bases separating them. The CDR3 sequence: CASRRTASSYEQYF. CDR3 in DNA: TGTGCCAGCAGGAGGACAGCGAGCTCCTACGAGCAGTACTTC.

For the CDR3, the DNA is TGCGCCAGCAGCTTGGATTCGGGAGTTGGCACAGATACGCAGTATTTT. Protein: CASSLDSGVGTDTQYF. The chain combines TRBV5-1 with TRBJ2-3, with D possibly being TRBD2 (6 bases). CDR1 is SGHRS and CDR2 is YFSETQ in the germline V gene. V shed 0 bases and J shed 1 base, with 12 bases lying between them. CDR3 length: 16 amino acids.

The chain employs TRBV4-1 and TRBJ2-7; D ambiguous. CDR1 is MGHRA, CDR2 YSYEKL, per germline. The CDR3 sequence is 15 residues long. Trimming pared 1 base from V and 0 bases from J, leaving 10 bases between. CDR3 protein: CASSQASHLSYEQYF. The CDR3 DNA follows: TGCGCCAGCAGCCAAGCATCACACCTCTCCTACGAGCAGTACTTC.

The chain links TRBV6-2 or TRBV6-3 to TRBJ2-3; TRBD2 agrees at 7 bases. Trimming at V came to 2 bases and at J to 2 bases, leaving 4 bases not matched to a gene. The germline V gene encodes CDR1 MNHEY and CDR2 SVGEGT. The CDR3 length is 15 residues. The CDR3 protein is CASSYGLADTDTQYF. The CDR3 coding sequence is TGTGCCAGCAGTTACGGTCTAGCGGACACAGATACGCAGTATTTT.

V is TRBV2 and J is TRBJ2-3; TRBD2 matches 7 bases. The CDR3 totals 16 residues. The germline V gene has CDR1 SNHLY and CDR2 FYNNEI. The junction had 6 bases not matched to a gene; V was cut back by 3 bases and J by 0 bases. The DNA of the CDR3 is TGTGCCAGCAGTGAGGCGGCTAGCGGAAGCACAGATACGCAGTATTTT. Protein: CASSEAASGSTDTQYF. The full variable domain, in which reference TRBV2 and TRBJ2-3 provide the parts outside the CDR3, is EPEVTQTPSHQVTQMGQEVILRCVPISNHLYFYWYRQILGQKVEFLVSFYNNEISEKSEIFDDQFSVERPDGSNFTLKIRSTKLEDSAMYFCASSEAASGSTDTQYFGPGTRLTVL.